These T cell receptor beta chains were read from a single sample in a study of identical twins. TCRdb processed the 5' RACE reads anew with MiXCR; each CDR3 protein has one entry. The sample includes about 690,000 distinct CDR3 sequences, approximately 21% seen only once; the top ten take 4% to 5.5%. In addition, the sample was reused for a study of T cells expressing NK-cell markers.

The specimen was PBMCs. The receptors were sampled from a young woman in good health. CDR3s include the opening cysteine and the closing phenylalanine or tryptophan. Fields, in order: clone size, CDR3 length, V gene, J gene, D gene, CDR3 protein, CDR3 DNA. D genes are given only for firm matches. Expanded clones get a size class; other rows say once, few or many, or leave the size out.

>NA|14|TRBV20-1|TRBJ2-1|TRBD2
CSARGGETYNEQFF
TGCAGTGCCCGCGGGGGGGAAACCTACAATGAGCAGTTCTTC
>many|11|TRBV12-3/TRBV12-4|TRBJ2-5|NA
CASSQRETQYF
TGTGCCAGCAGTCAGAGAGAGACCCAGTACTTC
>NA|16|TRBV25-1|TRBJ2-1|TRBD2
CASSKLGLAGGHEQFF
TGTGCCAGCAGTAAACTGGGACTAGCGGGGGGCCATGAGCAGTTCTTC
>few|13|TRBV20-1|TRBJ2-1|NA
CSARLGTVNEQFF
TGCAGTGCTAGACTCGGGACCGTCAATGAGCAGTTCTTC
>many|18|TRBV6-1|TRBJ2-1|TRBD2
CASSSQPPRGLGGDEQFF
TGTGCCAGCAGCTCCCAACCCCCTAGGGGTCTTGGGGGGGATGAGCAGTTCTTC
>NA|13|TRBV10-3|TRBJ2-7|NA
CAIRQGMTYEQYF
TGTGCCATCCGGCAGGGGATGACCTACGAGCAGTACTTC
>NA|14|TRBV7-2|TRBJ2-2|TRBD1
CASLDRANTGELFF
TGTGCCAGCCTAGACAGGGCAAACACCGGGGAGCTGTTTTTT
>NA|16|TRBV12-5|TRBJ2-5|NA
CASGLVTQGIAETQYF
TGTGCTAGTGGTTTGGTAACTCAAGGGATAGCTGAGACCCAGTACTTC
>many|16|TRBV7-6|TRBJ2-2|NA
CASSLTPRAYTGELFF
TGTGCCAGCAGCTTAACGCCCCGGGCGTACACCGGGGAGCTGTTTTTT
>many|14|TRBV20-1|TRBJ2-3|NA
CSAPGTPFTDTQYF
TGCAGTGCTCCCGGGACTCCCTTCACAGATACGCAGTATTTT
>NA|15|TRBV20-1|TRBJ2-2|NA
CSATQGGGDTGELFF
TGCAGTGCAACACAGGGTGGAGGCGACACCGGGGAGCTGTTTTTT
>NA|13|TRBV20-1|TRBJ2-1|NA
CSARPPPRNEQFF
TGCAGTGCTAGGCCACCTCCTAGGAATGAGCAGTTCTTC
>NA|13|TRBV30|TRBJ1-2|NA
CAWSVITEYGYTF
TGTGCCTGGAGTGTTATAACGGAGTATGGCTACACCTTC
>few|15|TRBV25-1|TRBJ2-7|TRBD2
CASSESGSGTYEQYF
TGTGCCAGCAGTGAAAGCGGGAGTGGAACCTACGAGCAGTACTTC
>few|14|TRBV29-1|TRBJ1-1|NA
CSVPGLTLGTEAFF
TGCAGCGTCCCAGGGCTCACCCTGGGGACTGAAGCTTTCTTT